The rows below give T cell receptor beta chains drawn from one sample of a study of blood T cell repertoires in COVID-19. Data came from immunoSEQ multiplex PCR; TCRdb stores just in-frame clones and leaves some out. The data contain 55,000 to 80,000 clones, 81% of them singletons. The sequencing sample was made of peripheral blood. These receptor sequences come from a woman aged 70-85 years with acute or convalescent COVID-19. The CDR3 runs from the conserved cysteine through the conserved F or W. A D gene is named only where the DNA matches it firmly. Some rows mark clone size as missing; the rest say once, few, many or name a class of expanded clone.

>TRBV12-3/TRBV12-4|.|.|TRBJ1-5
CASSRTGPQPQHF
TGTGCCAGCAGTAGAACAGGGCCTCAGCCCCAGCATTTT
>TRBV5-1|.|TRBD2|TRBJ2-5
CASSLRPVLDGGAGETQYF
TGCGCCAGCAGCCTGAGACCCGTTTTGGACGGGGGGGCTGGGGAGACCCAGTACTTC
>TRBV7-8|.|TRBD2|TRBJ2-1
CASSILPSGGRHEQFF
TGTGCCAGCAGCATCCTCCCCAGCGGGGGGCGGCATGAGCAGTTCTTC
>TRBV7-2|once|TRBD1|TRBJ1-2
CASSPETNRGGYTF
TGTGCCAGCAGCCCAGAAACCAACAGGGGAGGCTACACCTTC
>TRBV28|.|.|TRBJ2-1
CASNFDSSYNEQFF
TGTGCCAGCAATTTTGATAGCTCCTACAATGAGCAGTTCTTC
>TRBV5-8|.|.|TRBJ1-2
CASSLVGGGNYGYTF
TGTGCCAGCAGCTTGGTAGGGGGAGGGAACTATGGCTACACCTTC
>TRBV28|.|TRBD1|TRBJ1-4
CASSAHGQVMGEKLFF
TGTGCCAGCAGTGCCCACGGACAGGTTATGGGGGAAAAACTGTTTTTT
>TRBV11-3|.|.|TRBJ2-3
CASSRDFTDTQYF
TGTGCCAGCAGCCGGGACTTCACAGATACGCAGTATTTT
>TRBV12-3/TRBV12-4|.|.|TRBJ1-2
CASSLVPIAYTF
TGTGCCAGCAGTCTCGTCCCCATAGCCTACACCTTC
>TRBV9|.|TRBD1|TRBJ1-4
CASSPRQGGEKLFF
TGTGCCAGCAGCCCGCGACAGGGGGGCGAAAAACTGTTTTTT
>TRBV29-1|.|TRBD1|TRBJ1-1
CSAGQGLGTEAFF
TGCAGCGCCGGACAGGGTCTGGGCACTGAAGCTTTCTTT
>TRBV14|.|.|TRBJ2-1
CASSSTGSYNEQFF
TGTGCCAGCAGCAGTACAGGTTCCTACAATGAGCAGTTCTTC
>TRBV20-1|.|.|TRBJ1-2
CSASHSYGYTF
TGCAGTGCTAGTCACAGCTATGGCTACACCTTC
>TRBV28|.|.|TRBJ1-1
CASRFPATGSTFF
TGTGCCAGCAGATTCCCCGCCACAGGGAGTACTTTCTTT
>TRBV10-3|.|TRBD1|TRBJ1-4
CAISARDSATNEKLFF
TGTGCCATCAGCGCTAGGGACAGCGCAACTAATGAAAAACTGTTTTTT
>TRBV12-3/TRBV12-4|.|.|TRBJ1-6
CASSLSNSPLHF
TGTGCCAGCAGTTTGAGCAATTCACCCCTCCACTTT
>TRBV7-2|few|.|TRBJ1-5
CASGEFNQPQHF
TGTGCCAGCGGGGAGTTCAATCAGCCCCAGCATTTT
>TRBV6-5|once|TRBD1|TRBJ1-1
CASRETGGEVTEAFF
TGTGCCAGCAGGGAGACAGGGGGCGAGGTAACTGAAGCTTTCTTT
>TRBV7-8|.|TRBD1|TRBJ1-4
CASSPLRGQGSEKLFF
TGTGCCAGCAGCCCTTTGAGGGGACAGGGCAGTGAAAAACTGTTTTTT
>TRBV28|few|TRBD2|TRBJ2-7
CASSISGRGGTYEQYF
TGTGCCAGCAGCATTAGCGGGAGGGGTGGGACCTACGAGCAGTACTTC
>TRBV7-9|.|TRBD1|TRBJ1-2
CASSSTGGFGYTF
TGTGCCAGCAGTTCGACAGGGGGATTTGGCTACACCTTC
>TRBV10-3|.|TRBD1|TRBJ1-5
CAISGANRGDSNQPQHF
TGTGCCATCAGTGGGGCAAACAGGGGCGATAGCAATCAGCCCCAGCATTTT
>TRBV6-5|.|.|TRBJ1-1
CASSGVMNTEAFF
TGTGCCAGCAGCGGAGTTATGAACACTGAAGCTTTCTTT
>TRBV5-1|.|TRBD1|TRBJ1-4
CASSLGGTGTREKLFF
TGCGCCAGCAGCTTGGGCGGGACAGGGACGAGGGAAAAACTGTTTTTT
>TRBV4-3|few|.|TRBJ1-6
CASSQDTSEDSPLHF
TGCGCCAGCAGCCAAGATACGTCCGAGGATTCACCCCTCCACTTT
>TRBV9|.|.|TRBJ2-7
CASSPVASSYEQYF
TGTGCCAGCAGCCCCGTAGCATCGTCCTACGAGCAGTACTTC
>TRBV7-9|.|.|TRBJ2-4
CASSLDSGLQYF
TGTGCCAGCAGCTTGGACTCTGGTCTTCAGTACTTC
>TRBV7-6|once|.|TRBJ2-5
CASSPPAGTQYF
TGTGCCAGCAGCCCACCCGCGGGGACCCAGTACTTC
>TRBV5-5|.|.|TRBJ2-7
CASSLSTVPAYEQYF
TGTGCCAGCAGCTTGTCCACAGTACCCGCCTACGAGCAGTACTTC
>TRBV30|.|.|TRBJ1-3
CAWSGQKGAIYF
TGTGCCTGGAGTGGTCAAAAGGGAGCCATATATTTT
>TRBV5-4|.|TRBD1|TRBJ2-7
CASSLLPGQGYEQYF
TGTGCCAGCAGCTTACTACCGGGACAGGGCTACGAGCAGTACTTC
>TRBV5-6|.|TRBD1|TRBJ1-4
CASSSGLTDRVSEKLFF
TGTGCCAGCAGCTCCGGATTAACTGACAGGGTGAGCGAAAAACTGTTTTTT
>TRBV13|.|TRBD1|TRBJ2-7
CASSSTGSHRYEQYF
TGTGCCAGCAGCTCGACAGGGTCCCATCGTTACGAGCAGTACTTC
>TRBV2|.|TRBD1|TRBJ1-1
CASSVGTGNTEAFF
TGTGCCAGCAGTGTTGGGACAGGGAACACTGAAGCTTTCTTT
>TRBV5-4|.|TRBD2|TRBJ2-5
CASSLDSGRVETQYF
TGTGCCAGCAGCTTGGATAGCGGGAGGGTAGAGACCCAGTACTTC
>TRBV7-9|.|.|TRBJ1-2
CASSYQGSIANYGYTF
TGTGCCAGCAGCTACCAGGGTTCTATTGCTAACTATGGCTACACCTTC
>TRBV27|many|TRBD1|TRBJ1-3
CASSQPQGKDGNTIYF
TGTGCCAGCAGTCAACCACAGGGGAAGGACGGAAACACCATATATTTT
>TRBV10-3|.|.|TRBJ1-6
CAISGGPEGSPLHF
TGTGCCATCAGTGGGGGCCCGGAGGGCTCACCCCTCCACTTT
>TRBV28|.|.|TRBJ2-5
CATSGSGQETQYF
TGTGCCACCTCCGGGAGCGGACAAGAGACCCAGTACTTC
>TRBV29-1|.|TRBD1|TRBJ1-2
CSAGTANYGYTF
TGCAGCGCCGGGACAGCTAACTATGGCTACACCTTC
>TRBV6-4|.|TRBD2|TRBJ2-1
CASSEGLRAQGEQFF
TGTGCCAGCAGTGAGGGACTAAGGGCACAAGGTGAGCAGTTCTTC
>TRBV29-1|.|TRBD1|TRBJ1-2
CSVEDEASGQGYGYTF
TGCAGCGTTGAAGATGAGGCTTCGGGACAGGGTTATGGCTACACCTTC
>TRBV6-5|many|.|TRBJ1-1
CASSYSGGDRTEAFF
TGTGCCAGCAGTTACTCTGGGGGCGATCGCACTGAAGCTTTCTTT
>TRBV5-1|.|.|TRBJ2-7
CASSFAGYEKAAYEQYF
TGCGCCAGCAGCTTCGCGGGTTACGAGAAAGCGGCCTACGAGCAGTACTTC
>TRBV7-2|few|.|TRBJ2-3
CASSLLAGSTDTQYF
TGTGCCAGCAGCTTACTGGCGGGAAGCACAGATACGCAGTATTTT
>TRBV12-5|.|.|TRBJ1-5
CASSAGRNQPQHF
TGTGCTAGTTCTGCAGGGCGCAATCAGCCCCAGCATTTT
>TRBV19|.|TRBD2|TRBJ2-2
CASKLTSGRATNTGELFF
TGTGCCAGTAAATTAACTAGCGGGAGGGCCACGAACACCGGGGAGCTGTTTTTT